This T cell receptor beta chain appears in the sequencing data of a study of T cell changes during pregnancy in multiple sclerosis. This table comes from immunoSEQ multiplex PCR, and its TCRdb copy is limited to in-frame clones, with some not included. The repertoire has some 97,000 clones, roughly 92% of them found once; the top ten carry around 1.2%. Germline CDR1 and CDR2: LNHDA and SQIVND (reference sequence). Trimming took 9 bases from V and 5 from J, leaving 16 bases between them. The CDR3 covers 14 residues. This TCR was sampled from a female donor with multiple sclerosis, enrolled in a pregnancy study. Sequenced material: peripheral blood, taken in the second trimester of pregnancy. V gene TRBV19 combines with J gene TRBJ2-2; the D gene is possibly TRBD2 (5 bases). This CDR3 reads CARRAGGATGELFF. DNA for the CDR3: TGTGCCAGGAGAGCAGGAGGAGCAACCGGGGAGCTGTTTTTT.